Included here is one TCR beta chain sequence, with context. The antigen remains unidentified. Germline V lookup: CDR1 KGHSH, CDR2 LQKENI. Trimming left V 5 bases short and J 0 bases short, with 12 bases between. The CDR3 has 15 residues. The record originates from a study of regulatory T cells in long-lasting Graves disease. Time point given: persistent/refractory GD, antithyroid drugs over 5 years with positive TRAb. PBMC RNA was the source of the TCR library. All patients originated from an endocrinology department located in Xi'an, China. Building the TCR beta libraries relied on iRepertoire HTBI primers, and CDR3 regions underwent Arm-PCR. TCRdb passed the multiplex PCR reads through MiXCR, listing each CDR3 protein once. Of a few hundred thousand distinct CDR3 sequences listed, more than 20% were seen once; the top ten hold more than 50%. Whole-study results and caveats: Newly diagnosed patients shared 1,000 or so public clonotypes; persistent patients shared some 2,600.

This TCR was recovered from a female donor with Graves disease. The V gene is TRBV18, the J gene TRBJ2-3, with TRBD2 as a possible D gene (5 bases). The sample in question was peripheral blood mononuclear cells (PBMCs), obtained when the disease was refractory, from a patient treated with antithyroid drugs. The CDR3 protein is CASSLGASSTDTQYF. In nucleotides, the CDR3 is TGTGCCAGCTCATTGGGAGCGAGTAGCACAGATACGCAGTATTTT. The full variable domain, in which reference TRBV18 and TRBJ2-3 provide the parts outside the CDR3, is NAGVMQNPRHLVRRRGQEARLRCSPMKGHSHVYWYRQLPEEGLKFMVYLQKENIIDESGMPKERFSAEFPKEGPSILRIQQVVRGDSAAYFCASSLGASSTDTQYFGPGTRLTVL.